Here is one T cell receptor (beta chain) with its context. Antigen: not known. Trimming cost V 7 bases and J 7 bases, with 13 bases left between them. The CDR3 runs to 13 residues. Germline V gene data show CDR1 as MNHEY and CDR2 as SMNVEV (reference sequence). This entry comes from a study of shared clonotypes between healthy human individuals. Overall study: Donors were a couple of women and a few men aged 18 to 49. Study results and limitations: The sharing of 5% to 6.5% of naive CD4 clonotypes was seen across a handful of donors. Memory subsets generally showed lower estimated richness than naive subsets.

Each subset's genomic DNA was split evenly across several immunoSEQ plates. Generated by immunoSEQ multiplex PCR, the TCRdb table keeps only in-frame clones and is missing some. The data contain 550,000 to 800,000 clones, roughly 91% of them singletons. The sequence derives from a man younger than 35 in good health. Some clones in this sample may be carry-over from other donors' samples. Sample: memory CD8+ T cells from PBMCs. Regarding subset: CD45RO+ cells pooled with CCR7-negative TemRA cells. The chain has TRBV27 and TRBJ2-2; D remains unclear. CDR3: CASKVLMSGELFF. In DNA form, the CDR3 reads TGTGCCAGCAAGGTATTAATGAGCGGGGAGCTGTTTTTT.